The 15 T cell receptor beta chains below were found in one sample sequenced in a study. MiXCR, applied by TCRdb to the 5' RACE reads, yields one record per CDR3 protein. This table has roughly 50,000 distinct CDR3 sequences, roughly 15% appearing once. The source material was naive CD4+ T cells sorted from blood. Subset: naive CD4+ T cells, CD4+CD45RA+CD25-. The source is a female donor with breast cancer.

Ten or more counts support this clonotype. This chain links TRBV24-1 with TRBJ2-1; 11 bases align to TRBD2. Looked up from germline, CDR1 is KGHDR and CDR2 is SFDVKD. The CDR3 contains 15 residues. Trimming at V came to 3 bases and at J to 9 bases, leaving 6 bases not matched to a gene. This CDR3 reads CATSDHGTSGSEQFF. CDR3 DNA sequence: TGTGCCACCAGTGATCACGGGACTAGCGGTAGTGAGCAGTTCTTC.

The chain employs TRBV7-3 and TRBJ2-7; the D gene is possibly TRBD1 (5 bases). The V gene's germline CDR1 is SGHTA and CDR2 FQGTGA. Trimming pared 1 base from V and 3 bases from J, leaving 16 bases between. The CDR3 spans 16 residues. The CDR3 sequence: CASSLSSGSTVYEQYF. The DNA of the CDR3 is TGTGCCAGCAGCTTAAGTTCAGGGTCGACAGTCTACGAGCAGTACTTC.

This clonotype has at least ten counts. This rearrangement joins TRBV10-3 to TRBJ2-7; tentative D call: TRBD1 (7 bases). The CDR3 extends over 12 amino acids. Germline V gene data show CDR1 as ENHRY and CDR2 as SYGVKD. Trimming removed 10 bases from V and 3 bases from J, with 13 bases in between. This CDR3 is CATRGDHYEQYF. CDR3 nucleotides: TGTGCCACCAGGGGGGACCACTACGAGCAGTACTTC.

The chain combines TRBV29-1 with TRBJ1-1; weak D call: TRBD1 (5 bases). V dropped 4 bases and J dropped 10 bases, with 19 bases sitting between them. CDR3 size: 13 residues. Germline values: CDR1 SQVTM, CDR2 ANQGSEA. CDR3 sequence (DNA): TGCAGCGTTGCATCCGGGCTTGGGCAGGGAGCTTTCTTT. Translation gives CSVASGLGQGAFF.

This clonotype was seen once. The chain carries TRBV12-3 or TRBV12-4 and TRBJ2-7, with a tentative D call TRBD1 (5 bases). CDR3 length: 16 amino acids. Trimming removed 7 bases from V and 6 bases from J, with 25 bases in between. CDR3 loop: CASTSSYRVGVSEQYF. Here the CDR3 DNA reads TGTGCCAGCACCTCATCCTACCGGGTAGGGGTAAGCGAGCAGTACTTC.

This clonotype showed up many times. The J gene is TRBJ1-1, the V gene TRBV10-3; 7 bases map to TRBD1. CDR3 length: 14 amino acids. CDR1 and CDR2 from the germline V gene are ENHRY and SYGVKD. J was trimmed by 7 bases and V by 0 bases; bases with no gene match: 5. The CDR3 sequence: CAISESTGWVEAFF. Written as DNA, the CDR3 is TGTGCCATCAGTGAGTCGACAGGGTGGGTTGAAGCTTTCTTT.

This clonotype was seen only once. The chain couples TRBV5-1 to TRBJ2-2; 7 bases agree with TRBD2. Germline V gene sequence: CDR1 SGHRS, CDR2 YFSETQ. This CDR3 is built from 16 residues. Germline trimming cut 0 bases from V and 9 bases from J; bases unmatched to any gene: 11. CDR3 DNA: TGCGCCAGCAGCTTGGAACCCGTCGGGGGGACCCGGGAGCTGTTTTTT. Amino acids: CASSLEPVGGTRELFF.

This clonotype was observed a handful of times. The CDR3 sequence: CASDEQYF. The CDR3 DNA sequence: TGTGCCAGCGACGAGCAGTACTTC. The chain recombines TRBV28 with TRBJ2-7, with no clear D. Germline values: CDR1 MDHEN, CDR2 SYDVKM. The CDR3 spans 8 residues. Deletions cut 8 bases from V and 5 bases from J, with 1 base between.

This clonotype was found many times. This CDR3 reads CSVAGNEETQYF. In DNA form, the CDR3 reads TGCAGCGTTGCTGGAAACGAAGAGACCCAGTACTTC. The chain joins TRBV29-1 to TRBJ2-5; unclear D gene. Per germline, CDR1 SQVTM and CDR2 ANQGSEA. The CDR3 is made up of 12 amino acids. With 4 bases removed from V and 3 bases from J, the gap between germline ends came to 9 bases.

This clonotype is a singleton in its sample. The junction does not match germline at one end; this may be a read error. The J gene is TRBJ1-1, the V gene TRBV18, with D tentatively TRBD1 (5 bases). This CDR3 region has 13 residues. The V gene's germline CDR1 is KGHSH and CDR2 LQKENI. DNA of the CDR3: TGTGCCAGCTCACCCCGACAGAACACTGGAGCTTTCTTT. It yields the protein CASSPRQNTGAFF.

This clonotype was seen only a few times. The V call is TRBV4-3, the J call TRBJ2-1; unclear D gene. The V end was cut by 1 base, the J end by 7 bases, with 11 bases between. CDR1 LGHNA and CDR2 YSLEER come from the germline V gene. This CDR3 has 14 residues. Here the CDR3 reads CASSQGGTANEQFF. The CDR3 DNA sequence: TGCGCCAGCAGCCAAGGGGGTACGGCTAATGAGCAGTTCTTC.

This clonotype showed up just a few times. J is TRBJ2-2 and V is TRBV29-1; D might be TRBD1 (5 bases). This CDR3 contains 13 residues. V lost 4 bases, J lost 0 bases, and 6 bases lay in between. Germline V lookup: CDR1 SQVTM, CDR2 ANQGSEA. CDR3 amino acids: CSVGQPNTGELFF. CDR3 nucleotides: TGCAGCGTTGGACAGCCGAACACCGGGGAGCTGTTTTTT.

In regard to this clonotype: A read error may explain this, as a much larger clone is one base away. The rearrangement joins TRBV4-3 to TRBJ2-1; 13 nucleotides match TRBD2. The CDR3 contains 15 residues. Looked up from germline, CDR1 is LGHNA and CDR2 is YSLEER. CDR3 sequence: CASSQGLAGGRERFF. Here the CDR3 DNA reads TGCGCCAGCAGCCAAGGACTAGCGGGAGGTCGGGAGCGGTTCTTC.

This chain links TRBV30 with TRBJ2-1; 7 bases are shared with TRBD2. After removal of 4 bases from V and 8 bases from J, the junction contained 11 bases not matched to a gene. The germline V gene has CDR1 GTSNPN and CDR2 SVGIG (reference sequence). CDR3 length equals 14 residues. This CDR3 reads CAWNFGGGPYEQFF. DNA of the CDR3: TGTGCCTGGAATTTTGGGGGAGGGCCCTATGAGCAGTTCTTC.

About this clonotype: Likely a read error: the CDR3 ends without its conserved phenylalanine or tryptophan. The rearrangement uses TRBV28 and TRBJ2-3; 9 nucleotides match TRBD1. V was pared by 2 bases and J by 7 bases, with 10 bases of the junction left unmatched. The CDR3 runs 16 residues. From germline, CDR1 is MDHEN and CDR2 SYDVKM. This chain's CDR3 is CASSLTGGGSPNTQYL. The CDR3 DNA reads as TGTGCCAGCAGTTTAACAGGGGGCGGGAGTCCGAATACGCAGTATCTT.